A single sample is the source of the 20 T cell receptor beta chains below, sequenced in a study of T cell responses to AZD1222 COVID-19 vaccine. The repertoire was sequenced with immunoSEQ multiplex PCR; TCRdb's copy has only in-frame clones and lacks some. The sample includes under 200,000 clones, approximately 91% seen only once; the top ten take more than 5.5%. This specimen was peripheral blood, taken on day 0 of AZD1222 vaccination. These receptors were taken from an adult in good health.

The chain uses TRBV6-2 or TRBV6-3 and TRBJ1-6, with D possibly matching TRBD1 (5 bases). Per the germline V gene, CDR1 is MNHEY and CDR2 is SVGEGT. Trimming left V 6 bases short and J 6 bases short, with 12 bases between. This CDR3 has 14 residues. The CDR3 protein is CASSPGTLNSPLHF. The CDR3 region has the DNA TGTGCCAGCAGCCCCGGGACGCTTAATTCACCCCTCCACTTT.

This clone was detected once. The rearrangement joins TRBV7-9 to TRBJ2-3; 8 nucleotides line up with TRBD1. The CDR3 is 14 amino acids. Germline V gives CDR1 SEHNR, CDR2 FQNEAQ (reference sequence). Unmatched junction bases numbered 2, after V lost 5 bases and J lost 1 base. CDR3 DNA: TGTGCCAGCAGCATGGACAGGGGCACAGATACGCAGTATTTT. It translates to CASSMDRGTDTQYF.

V gene TRBV5-1 combines with J gene TRBJ2-5; 12 bases map to TRBD2. The V gene's germline CDR1 is SGHRS and CDR2 YFSETQ. Trimming cost V 0 bases and J 2 bases; bases outside gene matches: 8. The CDR3 spans 18 residues. The CDR3 reads CASSLGTSGEPAQETQYF. CDR3 DNA: TGCGCCAGCAGCTTGGGGACTAGCGGGGAGCCTGCGCAAGAGACCCAGTACTTC.

The CDR3 region has the DNA TGCGCCAGCAGCGGACTAGCGGGAGGGAGCGGGGAGCTGTTTTTT. Translation: CASSGLAGGSGELFF. The chain recombines TRBV5-1 with TRBJ2-2; 15 positions match TRBD2. This CDR3 region has 15 residues. The germline V gene has CDR1 SGHRS and CDR2 YFSETQ. The trim removed 4 bases at V and 7 bases at J, leaving 2 bases unmatched.

The rearrangement joins TRBV5-1 to TRBJ1-2; D gene uncertain. Germline loops: CDR1 SGHRS, CDR2 YFSETQ. This CDR3 is 14 amino acids long. Trimming removed 0 bases from V and 4 bases from J, with 10 bases in between. CDR3 sequence: CASSLEGTAYGYTF. For the CDR3, the DNA is TGCGCCAGCAGCTTGGAGGGAACGGCCTATGGCTACACCTTC.

The chain combines TRBV28 with TRBJ1-5; maybe TRBD1 (6 bases). Per germline, CDR1 MDHEN and CDR2 SYDVKM. This CDR3 spans 14 amino acids. V lost 6 bases, J lost 12 bases, and 21 bases lay in between. The CDR3 loop reads CASRLGQPTALQHF. In DNA form, the CDR3 reads TGTGCCAGCAGACTCGGACAGCCTACGGCGCTCCAGCATTTT.

The chain couples TRBV27 to TRBJ1-1; 9 positions agree with TRBD1. This CDR3 region has 15 residues. V lost 0 bases and J lost 4; bases outside the gene matches: 3. Germline values: CDR1 MNHEY, CDR2 SMNVEV (reference sequence). The CDR3 loop reads CASSLSGTGFTEAFF. For the CDR3, the DNA is TGTGCCAGCAGTTTATCCGGGACAGGGTTCACTGAAGCTTTCTTT.

This clone was recorded only once. The V and J genes are TRBV5-1 and TRBJ2-3, with 8 bases matching TRBD2. Germline CDR1 reads SGHRS; CDR2 reads YFSETQ. The V and J ends lost 0 bases and 5 bases, in that order; junction bases with no gene match: 2. The CDR3 length is 14 residues. CDR3 loop: CASSLGGRKDTQYF. CDR3 sequence (DNA): TGCGCCAGCAGCTTGGGCGGGAGGAAAGATACGCAGTATTTT.

V is TRBV28 and J is TRBJ1-2, with D perhaps matching TRBD1 (5 bases). Germline lookup yields CDR1 MDHEN and CDR2 SYDVKM. The CDR3 contains 15 residues. Trimming left V 5 bases short and J 3 bases short, with 16 bases between. CDR3: CASSPTGQGDYGYTF. DNA of the CDR3: TGTGCCAGCAGTCCCACGGGGCAGGGCGACTATGGCTACACCTTC.

The J gene is TRBJ2-7, the V gene TRBV2, with 7 bases lining up with TRBD1. The trim removed 7 bases at V and 1 base at J, leaving 4 bases unmatched. This CDR3 spans 13 amino acids. Germline values: CDR1 SNHLY, CDR2 FYNNEI. DNA for the CDR3: TGTGCCAGCAACCAACAGGGGTCCTACGAGCAGTACTTC. Translated, it gives CASNQQGSYEQYF.

The CDR3 DNA reads as TGTGCCAGCAGCTTACCCCCCCCAGGGCAAGACACTGAAGCTTTCTTT. Translating gives CASSLPPPGQDTEAFF. V usage is TRBV28 and J usage is TRBJ1-1; the D gene is possibly TRBD1 (5 bases). The ends were cut back, 6 bases at V and 3 bases at J, with 20 bases in the middle. Germline V gene data show CDR1 as MDHEN and CDR2 as SYDVKM. This CDR3 has 16 amino acids.

This sequence joins TRBV28 and TRBJ1-2, with D possibly TRBD1 on 6 matching bases. The CDR3 sequence is 14 residues long. The germline CDR1 and CDR2 sequences are MDHEN and SYDVKM. Deletions cut 6 bases from V and 6 bases from J, with 17 bases between. CDR3: CASSTGGRDNGYTF. CDR3 bases: TGTGCCAGCAGCACGGGGGGGCGAGATAATGGCTACACCTTC.

V gene TRBV6-1 combines with J gene TRBJ1-6; D is perhaps TRBD1 (6 bases). CDR1 is MNHNS and CDR2 is SASEGT in the germline V gene. V lost 1 base and J 7 bases, leaving 8 bases between the germline ends. The CDR3 sequence is 14 residues long. CDR3 loop: CASSEGRGNSPLHF. CDR3 nucleotide sequence: TGTGCCAGCAGTGAAGGCAGGGGAAATTCACCCCTCCACTTT.

This clone was observed a single time. The chain is built from TRBV12-3 or TRBV12-4 and TRBJ1-5, with D hard to call. Trimming cost V 0 bases and J 2 bases, with 2 bases left between them. This CDR3 comprises 13 residues. The CDR3 DNA sequence: TGTGCCAGCAGTTTAGCGGGCAATCAGCCCCAGCATTTT. It translates to CASSLAGNQPQHF.

The chain is built from TRBV28 and TRBJ1-3; 8 bases are a match to TRBD1. This CDR3 is built from 16 residues. Germline CDR1 and CDR2: MDHEN and SYDVKM. After removal of 2 bases from V and 4 bases from J, the junction contained 7 bases not matched to a gene. The CDR3 nucleotides are TGTGCCAGCAGTTTACTTCAGGGGGCTGGAGGAAACACCATATATTTT. Its protein product is CASSLLQGAGGNTIYF.

The CDR3 DNA is TGTGCCAGCAGCCCACAGTTATCCGGGGAGCTGTTTTTT. Translation: CASSPQLSGELFF. The chain couples TRBV6-2 or TRBV6-3 to TRBJ2-2, with no clear D. Trimming cost V 6 bases and J 6 bases, with 11 bases left between them. The germline V gene encodes CDR1 MNHEY and CDR2 SVGEGT. The CDR3 length is 13 residues.

V gene TRBV24-1 combines with J gene TRBJ1-5; 10 nucleotides match TRBD1. V dropped 5 bases and J dropped 2; count of bases not matched to a gene: 8. CDR3 length equals 17 residues. Germline values: CDR1 KGHDR, CDR2 SFDVKD. CDR3 in DNA: TGTGCCACCAGTGGCGGGACAGGGGAAACCCGCAATCAGCCCCAGCATTTT. This translates into CATSGGTGETRNQPQHF.

This sequence joins TRBV27 and TRBJ1-5; 9 bases line up with TRBD1. J gave up 1 base and V 4 bases, and 8 bases lay outside the gene matches. Per germline, CDR1 MNHEY and CDR2 SMNVEV (reference sequence). CDR3 size: 17 residues. CDR3 loop: CASSSHRGRGSNQPQHF. Written as DNA, the CDR3 is TGTGCCAGCAGTTCCCACAGGGGGCGAGGAAGCAATCAGCCCCAGCATTTT.

This clone is a singleton in its sample. The chain links TRBV27 to TRBJ1-5; the D gene is possibly TRBD1 (5 bases). The CDR3 is made up of 15 amino acids. The ends were cut back, 6 bases at V and 2 bases at J, with 14 bases in the middle. Germline CDR1 and CDR2: MNHEY and SMNVEV (reference sequence). CDR3 in DNA: TGTGCCAGCAGGCCCACAGGAAGGGGCAATCAGCCCCAGCATTTT. Translated, it gives CASRPTGRGNQPQHF.

The CDR3 reads CASSSPGQLSSAQYF. The CDR3 DNA is TGTGCCAGCAGCAGCCCGGGACAGCTTTCTTCGGCGCAGTACTTC. The V gene is TRBV6-5, the J gene TRBJ2-7, with 7 bases matching TRBD1. Germline V lookup: CDR1 MNHEY, CDR2 SVGAGI. The V gene end was trimmed by 6 bases and the J gene end by 9 bases; junction bases not matched to a gene: 17. This CDR3 is 15 amino acids long.